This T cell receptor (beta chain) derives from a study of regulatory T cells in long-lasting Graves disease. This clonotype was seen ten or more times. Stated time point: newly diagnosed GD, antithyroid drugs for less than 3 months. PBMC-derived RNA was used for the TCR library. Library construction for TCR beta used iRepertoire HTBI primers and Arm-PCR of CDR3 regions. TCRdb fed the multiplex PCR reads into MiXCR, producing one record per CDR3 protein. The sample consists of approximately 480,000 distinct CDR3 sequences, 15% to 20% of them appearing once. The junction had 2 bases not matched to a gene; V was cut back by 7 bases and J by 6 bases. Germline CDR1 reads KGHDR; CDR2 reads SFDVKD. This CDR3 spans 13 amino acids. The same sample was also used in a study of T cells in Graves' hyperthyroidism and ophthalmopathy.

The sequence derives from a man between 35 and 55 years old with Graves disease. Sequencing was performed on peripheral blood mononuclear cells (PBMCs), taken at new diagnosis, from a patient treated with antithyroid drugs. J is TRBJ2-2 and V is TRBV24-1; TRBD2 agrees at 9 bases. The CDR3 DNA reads TGTGCCACCAGCCGACTAGCGGCCGGGGAGCTGTTTTTT. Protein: CATSRLAAGELFF.